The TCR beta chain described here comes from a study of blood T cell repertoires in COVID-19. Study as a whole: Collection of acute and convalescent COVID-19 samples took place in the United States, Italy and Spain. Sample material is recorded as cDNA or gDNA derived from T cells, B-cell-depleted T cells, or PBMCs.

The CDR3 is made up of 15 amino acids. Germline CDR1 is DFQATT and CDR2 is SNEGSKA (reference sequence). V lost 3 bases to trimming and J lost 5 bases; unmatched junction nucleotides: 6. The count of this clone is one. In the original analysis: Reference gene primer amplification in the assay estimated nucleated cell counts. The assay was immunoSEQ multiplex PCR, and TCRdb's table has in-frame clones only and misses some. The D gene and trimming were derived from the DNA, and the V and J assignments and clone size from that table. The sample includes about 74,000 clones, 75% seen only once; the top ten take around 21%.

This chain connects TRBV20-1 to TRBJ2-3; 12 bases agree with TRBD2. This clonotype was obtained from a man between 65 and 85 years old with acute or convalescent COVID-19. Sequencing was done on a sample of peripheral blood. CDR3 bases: TGCAGTGCTAGTCAACTAGCGGGAGGCGGAGATACGCAGTATTTT. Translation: CSASQLAGGGDTQYF.